Included here is one T cell receptor (beta chain) sequence, with context. Its antigen remains unidentified. This entry is derived from a study of T cells in Graves' hyperthyroidism and ophthalmopathy. Whole-study results and caveats: In blood, most of the thyroid clonotypes expanded above 0.001 were also present.

In germline, CDR1 is SGDLS, CDR2 YYNGEE. The CDR3 has 16 residues. With V trimmed by 3 bases and J by 4 bases, 10 bases remained unmatched. Researchers took RNA transcripts and amplified the TCR beta CDR3 regions from them. A set of HTBI primers served as the primers for a first-round RT-PCR of the TCR CDR3. A single record per CDR3 protein comes from TCRdb applying MiXCR to the multiplex PCR reads. Among approximately 250,000 distinct CDR3 sequences listed, around 26% were seen once. The chain recombines TRBV9 with TRBJ1-1; 9 nucleotides match TRBD1. Sequenced material: blood. This clonotype was obtained from a woman in her thirties or forties with Graves' ophthalmopathy. CDR3 in amino acids: CASSDTTGGAGTEAFF. Written as DNA, the CDR3 is TGTGCCAGCAGCGATACAACAGGGGGCGCGGGCACTGAAGCTTTCTTT.